The rows below give T cell receptor beta chains drawn from one sample of a study of Graves' ophthalmopathy and Graves' hyperthyroidism. MiXCR, run by TCRdb on the multiplex PCR reads, gives a single entry per CDR3 protein. The sample contains hundreds of thousands of distinct CDR3 sequences, around 42% of which appear only once. Material for sequencing was peripheral blood. These receptors all come from an adult man with Graves' ophthalmopathy. Both conserved end residues are part of each CDR3. A D gene is named only where the DNA matches it firmly. Only some rows state a clone size, as once, few, many or a class for expanded clones.

CDR3 DNA	CDR3 protein	clone size	J gene	V gene	D gene
TGTGCCAGCAGGACCGACAGGGGGGTCGATTCACCCCTCCACTTT	CASRTDRGVDSPLHF	many	TRBJ1-6	TRBV2	TRBD1
TGTGCCAGCAGCTTGCTAGCGGGAGATACCTACGAGCAGTACTTC	CASSLLAGDTYEQYF	few	TRBJ2-7	TRBV5-5	TRBD2
TGTGCCACCAGTGATTTGCGGGACAGACAAGAGACCCAGTACTTC	CATSDLRDRQETQYF	-	TRBJ2-5	TRBV24-1	TRBD1
TGCAGTGCCAACATCGGGACAGGAATATCCCTCCACTTT	CSANIGTGISLHF	many	TRBJ1-6	TRBV20-1	TRBD1
TGTGCCAGCAATCTCGACAGTCCAACTAATGAAAAACTGTTTTTT	CASNLDSPTNEKLFF	few	TRBJ1-4	TRBV2	-
TGCAGCGTTGTAGCGGATGCCTACGAGCAGTACTTC	CSVVADAYEQYF	once	TRBJ2-7	TRBV29-1	-
TGTGCCAGCAGCTTCTTGGGACAGCACTCCTACGAGCAGTACTTC	CASSFLGQHSYEQYF	-	TRBJ2-7	TRBV7-3	TRBD1
TGCAGTGCCATACCCCAAGAGACCCAGTACTTC	CSAIPQETQYF	few	TRBJ2-5	TRBV20-1	-
TGTGCCAGCAGCCCCCGGGGACAGCTAATCTATGGCTACACCTTC	CASSPRGQLIYGYTF	few	TRBJ1-2	TRBV13	TRBD1
TGTGCTAGTGGTTTGATGGGCGGGGGCGGCTACACCTTC	CASGLMGGGGYTF	-	TRBJ1-2	TRBV12-3/TRBV12-4	-
TGTGCCAGCAGCTTGTCGGGTGCTGGAGACACCATATATTTT	CASSLSGAGDTIYF	-	TRBJ1-3	TRBV7-9	-
TGTGCCGGTAGCCCGAACAGGAACACTGAAGCTTTCTTT	CAGSPNRNTEAFF	-	TRBJ1-1	TRBV19	-
TGTGCCAGCAGCCAAGATTTGGGTCCTGGCGGGGAGACCCAGTACTTC	CASSQDLGPGGETQYF	-	TRBJ2-5	TRBV9	-
TGCGCCAGCAGGATTCCGGGACAAGGGAAGGTTGAAGCTTTCTTT	CASRIPGQGKVEAFF	-	TRBJ1-1	TRBV4-1	-
TGCAGCGTGGCCGGGGAGGGCGCCGGGGAGCTGTTTTTT	CSVAGEGAGELFF	-	TRBJ2-2	TRBV29-1	TRBD2
TGTGCCAGCAGCTTAGAAGGGTCGGCTAACTATGGCTACACCTTC	CASSLEGSANYGYTF	few	TRBJ1-2	TRBV7-9	-
TGTGCCAGCAGCACCCGGACTAGCTTATTTCGTGCCCCCGGGACCCAGTACTTC	CASSTRTSLFRAPGTQYF	-	TRBJ2-5	TRBV7-9	TRBD2
TGTGCCAGCAGCGTCAGCGAGGCACAAGAGACCCAGTACTTC	CASSVSEAQETQYF	-	TRBJ2-5	TRBV7-9	-
TGCAGTGCTAGACCAAGCGGGGGGGAAGACTCGAACACTGAAGCTTTCTTT	CSARPSGGEDSNTEAFF	-	TRBJ1-1	TRBV20-1	-
TGTGCCAGCAGTCCCCGTGCGGGGCCCGAGCAGTACTTC	CASSPRAGPEQYF	-	TRBJ2-7	TRBV12-3/TRBV12-4	-
TGTGCCAGCAGTTACGGCCGGGACAGGGGGAGAGGCTACACCTTC	CASSYGRDRGRGYTF	-	TRBJ1-2	TRBV10-3	TRBD1
TGTGCCACCAGAAGGCAGGGAAGCAATCAGCCCCAGCATTTT	CATRRQGSNQPQHF	few	TRBJ1-5	TRBV19	-
TGCGCCAGCGCTACGGGGGGCGGAGACGAGCAGTACTTC	CASATGGGDEQYF	-	TRBJ2-7	TRBV5-1	-
TGTGCCAGCAGCTTAGATGCAGCCGGGGAGACCCAGCACTTC	CASSLDAAGETQHF	once	TRBJ2-5	TRBV7-8	-
TGTGCCAGTGGACTAGCCTACGAGCAGTACTTC	CASGLAYEQYF	-	TRBJ2-7	TRBV2	TRBD2
TGTGCCAGCAGCCCGCAGGGGGATAACGTCCTGACTTTC	CASSPQGDNVLTF	-	TRBJ2-6	TRBV7-8	TRBD1
TGTGCCAGCAGCCAGGTAGGACAGGGGGCGCGGGAGCAGTACTTC	CASSQVGQGAREQYF	-	TRBJ2-7	TRBV4-2	TRBD1
TGTGCCAGCGGCGTCTCTCCCCAAGAGACCCAGTACTTC	CASGVSPQETQYF	-	TRBJ2-5	TRBV7-3	-
TGCAGTGCTAGAGGGAGCGGGGGTATACAAGAGACCCAGTACTTC	CSARGSGGIQETQYF	-	TRBJ2-5	TRBV29-1	TRBD2
TGCAGTGCTAGACCAGGGGTACAAGAGACCCAGTACTTC	CSARPGVQETQYF	-	TRBJ2-5	TRBV20-1	-
TGTGCCAGCTCCCTAACCCAGGGGGAAGAGACCCAGTACTTC	CASSLTQGEETQYF	once	TRBJ2-5	TRBV7-2	TRBD1
TGTGCCAGCAGCCCTCCTGAGGGGTCTAGCGGATCCTACGAGCAGTACTTC	CASSPPEGSSGSYEQYF	few	TRBJ2-7	TRBV14	TRBD2
TGTGCCAGCAGCTGGGGGACAGGGGATGGAGAGACCCAGTACTTC	CASSWGTGDGETQYF	-	TRBJ2-5	TRBV5-4	TRBD1